A single sample gave rise to the 27 T cell receptor beta chains below, sequenced in a study of blood T cells in healthy people across ages. PCR was performed a second time for about 6 to 12 cycles using a sample-barcoded 5' primer and a J-beta primer mix. TCRdb passed the 5' RACE reads through MiXCR, listing each CDR3 protein once. The sample has around 1,900,000 distinct CDR3 sequences; roughly 43% are singletons. Sequenced: blood. The receptors were gathered from a human donor in good health.

Written as DNA, the CDR3 is TGTGCCAGCAGCGCCGACGTCAATCAGCCCCAGCATTTT. Translated, it gives CASSADVNQPQHF. J is TRBJ1-5 and V is TRBV11-1; no clear D gene. The CDR3 extends over 13 amino acids. The V end lost 5 bases, the J end lost 3 bases, and 8 bases lay between the germline ends. In germline, CDR1 is SGHAT, CDR2 FQDESV (reference sequence).

The genes are TRBV5-1 and TRBJ2-1; 7 bases are a match to TRBD2. CDR3 length: 15 residues. The V gene's germline CDR1 is SGHRS and CDR2 YFSETQ. With 1 base clipped from V and 3 bases from J, the junction kept 4 bases outside the gene matches. The CDR3 region has the DNA TGCGCCAGCAGCTTGCGGGGGGACGACTACAATGAGCAGTTCTTC. Translating gives CASSLRGDDYNEQFF.

The chain recombines TRBV20-1 with TRBJ2-6, with TRBD1 identical over 7 bases. Trimming at V came to 5 bases and at J to 0 bases, leaving 7 bases not matched to a gene. The CDR3 loop spans 16 amino acids. The germline CDR1 and CDR2 sequences are DFQATT and SNEGSKA (reference sequence). The CDR3 DNA follows: TGCAGTGCTTCTATGGGACAGACCTCTGGGGCCAACGTCCTGACTTTC. Its protein is CSASMGQTSGANVLTF.

A word on this clonotype: At one boundary the junction diverges from the germline segment, which might be a read error. The chain links TRBV5-1 to TRBJ2-1, with D hard to call. CDR1 and CDR2 (germline): SGHRS, YFSETQ. The CDR3 totals 13 residues. CDR3 DNA sequence: TGCGCCAGCAGTTTGGTTTTACGCAATGAGCAGTTCTTC. This encodes CASSLVLRNEQFF.

The rearrangement links TRBV7-2 to TRBJ1-2, with 9 bases matching TRBD1. CDR3 length: 15 amino acids. Trimming took 3 bases from V and 0 from J; bases not matched to a gene: 2. Germline-derived CDR1 and CDR2 are SGHTA and FQGNSA. CDR3 residues: CASSFDRGANYGYTF. As DNA, the CDR3 is TGTGCCAGCAGCTTCGACAGGGGGGCTAACTATGGCTACACCTTC.

The sample holds a few counts of this clonotype. The chain is built from TRBV6-2 or TRBV6-3 and TRBJ2-1; tentative D call: TRBD2 (7 bases). Germline CDR1 MNHEY, CDR2 SVGEGT. V lost 5 bases, J lost 9 bases, and 14 bases lay in between. The CDR3 is made up of 13 amino acids. The CDR3 DNA is TGTGCCAGCAGTAATAGGGGGGGGGTTGAGCAGTTCTTC. Its translation is CASSNRGGVEQFF.

A note on this clonotype: Because the CDR3 is missing its conserved closing phenylalanine or tryptophan, this is likely a read error. The chain employs TRBV27 and TRBJ2-4; D might be TRBD1 (6 bases). Trimming shortened V by 2 bases and J by 12 bases, and 17 bases separated the two germline ends. The CDR3 covers 14 residues. From germline, CDR1 is MNHEY and CDR2 SMNVEV (reference sequence). The CDR3 region has the DNA TGTGCCAGCAGTTTAGACGGTGGGGGCAGAACTCAGTACTTA. It specifies CASSLDGGGRTQYL.

The chain has TRBV5-5 and TRBJ2-7; possibly TRBD1 for D (6 bases). The CDR3 extends over 14 amino acids. In germline, CDR1 is SGHKS, CDR2 YYEKEE (reference sequence). Trimming took off 4 bases at V and 3 bases at J, with 14 bases between the two ends. CDR3 DNA sequence: TGTGCCAGCAGCGTAATAGCACAGGGCTACGAGCAGTACTTC. Its translation is CASSVIAQGYEQYF.

As regards this clonotype: The germline gene is not matched at one end of the junction; a read error may be the cause. This chain connects TRBV5-5 to TRBJ1-1, with D perhaps TRBD1 (5 bases). The V gene's germline CDR1 is SGHKS and CDR2 YYEKEE (reference sequence). The CDR3 sequence is 16 residues long. CDR3 bases: TGCGCCAGCAGCTGGGAAACCCCGGGGCTGGACACTGAAGCTTTCTTT. Its protein product is CASSWETPGLDTEAFF.

J is TRBJ2-3 and V is TRBV24-1; D is ambiguous. This CDR3 comprises 15 residues. The germline V and J ends were trimmed by 4 bases and 2 bases, with 12 bases remaining between them. The germline V gene encodes CDR1 KGHDR and CDR2 SFDVKD. CDR3 bases: TGTGCCACCAGTGAAGGGCAGCCCTACACAGATACGCAGTATTTT. As protein: CATSEGQPYTDTQYF.

The rearrangement links TRBV20-1 to TRBJ1-1, with D possibly being TRBD1 (5 bases). The CDR3 has 11 residues. Germline values: CDR1 DFQATT, CDR2 SNEGSKA (reference sequence). The V end was cut by 8 bases, the J end by 3 bases, with 10 bases between. CDR3 in DNA: TGCAGTCCGCAGGGTGACACTGAAGCTTTCTTT. Protein product: CSPQGDTEAFF.

Remarks on this clonotype: A junction end diverges from the germline sequence, so it may reflect a read error. V is TRBV28 and J is TRBJ2-7; 7 bases are a match to TRBD1. Germline assignment: CDR1 MDHEN and CDR2 SYDVKM. The CDR3 totals 13 residues. CDR3: CVSILRQGGEQYF. CDR3 in DNA: TGTGTCAGCATCCTTCGACAGGGTGGGGAGCAGTACTTC.

The V gene is TRBV9, the J gene TRBJ2-3, with 7 bases lining up with TRBD1. V lost 5 bases, J lost 0 bases, and 9 bases stayed unmatched. Germline V gene sequence: CDR1 SGDLS, CDR2 YYNGEE. This CDR3 comprises 16 residues. The CDR3 DNA reads TGTGCCAGCAGTTTGGGGACAGCTATTAGCACAGATACGCAGTATTTT. It encodes CASSLGTAISTDTQYF. Using reference TRBV9 and TRBJ2-3 for the parts outside the CDR3, the full variable domain is DSGVTQTPKHLITATGQRVTLRCSPRSGDLSVYWYQQSLDQGLQFLIQYYNGEERAKGNILERFSAQQFPDLHSELNLSSLELGDSALYFCASSLGTAISTDTQYFGPGTRLTVL.

The table lists this clonotype with many counts. The chain links TRBV28 to TRBJ2-7; TRBD2 is a possible D gene (6 bases). The CDR3 spans 14 residues. Germline V gives CDR1 MDHEN, CDR2 SYDVKM. Trimming left V 10 bases short and J 0 bases short, with 16 bases between. Here the CDR3 DNA reads TGTGCCACTCTACTGATGGGGGGCTCCTACGAGCAGTACTTC. Protein product: CATLLMGGSYEQYF.

The chain joins TRBV14 to TRBJ2-4; D gene ambiguous. The J call could be wrong; TRBJ2-7 is a better fit for the DNA end. This CDR3 is 14 amino acids long. Germline loops: CDR1 SGHDN, CDR2 FVKESK. CDR3 nucleotide sequence: TGTGCCAGCAGCCAAGTGATGGGTGGTCGCGAGCAGTACTTC. This gives the protein CASSQVMGGREQYF.

The table lists this clonotype with a few counts. The chain employs TRBV4-2 and TRBJ2-5; tentatively, D is TRBD2 (6 bases). The V and J ends lost 1 base and 1 base respectively, with 16 bases between them. The germline gives CDR1 LGHNA, CDR2 YNFKEQ. The CDR3 is 17 amino acids. Here the CDR3 reads CASSQGRTAEGQETQYF. The CDR3 bases are TGTGCCAGCAGCCAAGGTCGTACAGCGGAGGGCCAAGAGACCCAGTACTTC.

The CDR3 is CSARDRVGIETQYF. The CDR3 coding sequence is TGCAGTGCTAGGGACAGGGTTGGAATAGAGACCCAGTACTTC. The gene calls are TRBV20-1 and TRBJ2-5; 8 bases align to TRBD1. The CDR3 runs to 14 residues. Germline V gene data show CDR1 as DFQATT and CDR2 as SNEGSKA (reference sequence). V dropped 3 bases and J dropped 4; count of bases not matched to a gene: 7.

The chain combines TRBV20-1 with TRBJ1-2, with 8 bases aligning to TRBD1. The V gene's germline CDR1 is DFQATT and CDR2 SNEGSKA (reference sequence). This CDR3 comprises 15 residues. CDR3 in amino acids: CRGGAPGQALYGYTF. CDR3 sequence (DNA): TGCCGGGGAGGAGCGCCGGGACAGGCCCTATATGGCTACACCTTC.

The chain uses TRBV6-1 and TRBJ2-7; the match to TRBD1 covers 8 bases. The CDR3 loop spans 14 amino acids. The germline CDR1 and CDR2 sequences are MNHNS and SASEGT. After removal of 4 bases from V and 6 bases from J, the junction contained 8 bases not matched to a gene. The CDR3 spells CASSGRTGISEQYF. As DNA, the CDR3 is TGTGCCAGCAGTGGACGGACAGGGATCTCCGAGCAGTACTTC.

This clonotype has just a few counts. The J gene is TRBJ2-1, the V gene TRBV20-1; D tentatively fits TRBD1 or TRBD2 (5 bases each). Germline CDR1 DFQATT, CDR2 SNEGSKA (reference sequence). The CDR3 runs to 13 residues. Trimming pared 6 bases from V and 5 bases from J, leaving 14 bases between. DNA for the CDR3: TGCAGTGCCGGGGTCGGCAGGGACAATGAGCAGTTCTTC. Its protein product is CSAGVGRDNEQFF.

This clonotype was seen a handful of times. This chain uses TRBV3-1 with TRBJ2-5, with TRBD2 matching 9 bases. The CDR3 spans 15 residues. Germline CDR1 reads LGHDT; CDR2 reads YNNKEL (reference sequence). The junction had 10 bases not matched to a gene; V was cut back by 6 bases and J by 5 bases. CDR3 residues: CASSHYLAGKETQYF. CDR3 in DNA: TGTGCCAGCAGTCATTATCTAGCGGGGAAGGAGACCCAGTACTTC.

The sample holds a few counts of this clonotype. This chain links TRBV7-9 with TRBJ1-4; no definite D call. V gave up 4 bases and J gave up 0 bases, with 6 bases separating them. CDR3 size: 14 residues. Germline-derived CDR1 and CDR2 are SEHNR and FQNEAQ (reference sequence). CDR3 DNA sequence: TGTGCCAGCAGCTATAGATCAACTAATGAAAAACTGTTTTTT. Its translation: CASSYRSTNEKLFF.

This chain uses TRBV5-5 with TRBJ2-7, with 9 bases lining up with TRBD1. The CDR3 runs to 15 residues. Germline CDR1 and CDR2: SGHKS and YYEKEE (reference sequence). V lost 1 base, J lost 5 bases, and 7 bases stayed unmatched. CDR3 in DNA: TGTGCCAGCAGCTTGTGGGACAGGGATTTGGACGAGCAGTACTTC. It translates to CASSLWDRDLDEQYF.

This clonotype occurred a few times. The chain carries TRBV29-1 and TRBJ2-5; no reliable D call. The DNA end is more similar to TRBJ2-7, so the J call may be wrong. Germline V gene data show CDR1 as SQVTM and CDR2 as ANQGSEA. The CDR3 has 15 amino acids. CDR3 sequence reads: CSVEAQWGAGGEQYF. CDR3 in DNA: TGCAGCGTTGAAGCCCAGTGGGGTGCTGGCGGCGAGCAGTACTTC.

In its sample, this clonotype was seen a few times. The chain carries TRBV20-1 and TRBJ2-3; D not resolved. The V end lost 5 bases, the J end lost 0 bases, and 12 bases lay between the germline ends. CDR3 length equals 14 residues. Germline V gene data show CDR1 as DFQATT and CDR2 as SNEGSKA (reference sequence). CDR3: CSAVYGSSTDTQYF. The CDR3 nucleotides are TGCAGTGCTGTTTACGGTTCCAGCACAGATACGCAGTATTTT.

V is TRBV20-1 and J is TRBJ1-2; maybe TRBD1 (6 bases). The CDR3 has 13 amino acids. With 6 bases removed from V and 8 bases from J, the gap between germline ends came to 19 bases. CDR1 and CDR2 (germline): DFQATT, SNEGSKA (reference sequence). The CDR3, as DNA: TGCAGTGCGCACCCGACAGGACCGGGCGGCTACACCTTC. Amino acid sequence: CSAHPTGPGGYTF.

Concerning this clonotype: An end of the junction does not agree with germline; a read error may underlie this. The chain joins TRBV6-1 to TRBJ1-5; no definite D call. Germline loops: CDR1 MNHNS, CDR2 SASEGT. This CDR3 is built from 12 residues. CDR3 sequence reads: CASSEMGQPRHF. Written as DNA, the CDR3 is TGTGCCAGCAGTGAAATGGGTCAGCCCCGGCATTTT.